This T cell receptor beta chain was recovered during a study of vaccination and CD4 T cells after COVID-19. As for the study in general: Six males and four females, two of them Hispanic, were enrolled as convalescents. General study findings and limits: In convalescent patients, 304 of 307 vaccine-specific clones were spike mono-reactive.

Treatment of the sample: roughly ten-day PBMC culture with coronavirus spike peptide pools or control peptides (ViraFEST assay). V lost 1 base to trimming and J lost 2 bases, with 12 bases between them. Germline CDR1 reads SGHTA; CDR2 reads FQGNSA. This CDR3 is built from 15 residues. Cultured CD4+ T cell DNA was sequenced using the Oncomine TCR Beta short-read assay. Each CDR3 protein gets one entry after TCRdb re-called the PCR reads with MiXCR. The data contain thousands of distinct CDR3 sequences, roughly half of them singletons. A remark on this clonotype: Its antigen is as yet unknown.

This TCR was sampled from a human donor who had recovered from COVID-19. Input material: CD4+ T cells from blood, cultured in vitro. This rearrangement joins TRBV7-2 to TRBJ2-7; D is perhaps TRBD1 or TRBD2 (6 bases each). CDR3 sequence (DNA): TGTGCCAGCAGCTTAGGAGGGGGGACCCCCTACGAGCAGTACTTC. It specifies CASSLGGGTPYEQYF.